A selection of T cell receptor beta chains follows, all from one sample in a study of OX40 agonist ivuxolimab in advanced cancers. Some clones are missing from TCRdb's copy, which holds only in-frame ones; the method was immunoSEQ multiplex PCR. The sample holds tens of thousands of clones, 87% seen once. The material was CD4+ or CD8+ T cells sorted from blood, obtained in a trial of the OX40 agonist ivuxolimab. These receptors came from an adult with an advanced solid tumor such as melanoma, head and neck, liver or kidney cancer. Each CDR3 is given with its conserved first and last residue. The D gene is left open where the match is weak. Clone size is stated in some rows and not others, as once, few, many or a class when expanded.

size: .; D: TRBD1; J: TRBJ2-7; V: TRBV7-8; DNA: TGTGCCAGCAGCTTAGCCGGGACAGGGACCTACGAGCAGTACTTC; CDR3: CASSLAGTGTYEQYF
size: .; D: TRBD2; J: TRBJ2-1; V: TRBV4-3; DNA: TGCGCCAGCAGCCAAGATCACGAGCGGGGGGGCTACAATGAGCAGTTCTTC; CDR3: CASSQDHERGGYNEQFF
size: once; D: .; J: TRBJ1-1; V: TRBV25-1; DNA: TGTGCCAGCAGTGAATTGGGGACGGGCGAGGCTTTCTTT; CDR3: CASSELGTGEAFF
size: .; D: .; J: TRBJ2-7; V: TRBV5-1; DNA: TGCGCCAGCAGCTTGGGTTCGAGCTACGAGCAGTACTTC; CDR3: CASSLGSSYEQYF
size: .; D: TRBD1; J: TRBJ1-4; V: TRBV10-1; DNA: TGCGCCAGCAGTCGCGGACAGGGAGAGCGAGGAAAACTGTTTTTT; CDR3: CASSRGQGERGKLFF
size: .; D: TRBD2; J: TRBJ2-3; V: TRBV7-6; DNA: TGTGCCAGCAGCTTAGAGGCGGGGGGCACAGATACGCAGTATTTT; CDR3: CASSLEAGGTDTQYF
size: .; D: TRBD2; J: TRBJ2-2; V: TRBV4-2; DNA: TGTGCCAGCAGTAACGCGGGGGAAGGGGACACCGGGGAGCTGTTTTTT; CDR3: CASSNAGEGDTGELFF
size: few; D: .; J: TRBJ2-3; V: TRBV4-2; DNA: TGTGCCAGCAGCCAAGATCGGGGAGATACGCAGTATTTT; CDR3: CASSQDRGDTQYF
size: .; D: TRBD1; J: TRBJ2-6; V: TRBV27; DNA: TGTGCCAGCAGTCCTCACAGGGGCTCTGGGGCCAACGTCCTGACTTTC; CDR3: CASSPHRGSGANVLTF
size: .; D: TRBD1; J: TRBJ1-5; V: TRBV6-1; DNA: TGTGCCAGTGGGCCTTGGGACAGCTTTCAGCCCCAGCATTTT; CDR3: CASGPWDSFQPQHF
size: .; D: .; J: TRBJ2-5; V: TRBV2; DNA: TGTGCCAGCAGTGGGTTTCCTAGCGATGAGACCCAGTACTTC; CDR3: CASSGFPSDETQYF
size: .; D: .; J: TRBJ2-3; V: TRBV27; DNA: TGTGCCAGCAGTTCCCTATCGCAGTATTTT; CDR3: CASSSLSQYF
size: .; D: .; J: TRBJ2-7; V: TRBV6-1; DNA: TGTGCCAGCAGTGCAACAGATTCCTACGAGCAGTACTTC; CDR3: CASSATDSYEQYF
size: .; D: .; J: TRBJ2-1; V: TRBV12-5; DNA: TGTGCTAGTGGTTTGATTTTGACACGCCAAGGCGATGAGCAGTTCTTC; CDR3: CASGLILTRQGDEQFF
size: .; D: TRBD1; J: TRBJ2-1; V: TRBV9; DNA: TGTGCCAGCAGCGCGTCGGGACAGCCTTACAATGAGCAGTTCTTC; CDR3: CASSASGQPYNEQFF